The 24 T cell receptor beta chains given below trace back to one sample, sequenced in a study of T cells after yellow fever vaccination. MiXCR was run by TCRdb on the 5' RACE reads, yielding one entry per CDR3 protein. The sample lists 450,000 to 550,000 distinct CDR3 sequences, 21% occurring once. This sample comprised PBMCs, obtained about 20 days after the first yellow fever vaccination. These receptors all stem from a man between 18 and 29 years old who received the YFV17D yellow fever vaccine.

The CDR3 sequence is CATGTENTGELFF. The DNA of the CDR3 is TGTGCCACCGGGACAGAGAACACCGGGGAGCTGTTTTTT. This chain joins TRBV28 and TRBJ2-2, with TRBD1 matching 7 bases. CDR1 and CDR2 (germline): MDHEN, SYDVKM. J gave up 1 base and V 10 bases, and 3 bases lay outside the gene matches. The CDR3 contains 13 residues. Complete variable domain (other parts from reference TRBV28 and TRBJ2-2): DVKVTQSSRYLVKRTGEKVFLECVQDMDHENMFWYRQDPGLGLRLIYFSYDVKMKEKGDIPEGYSVSREKKERFSLILESASTNQTSMYLCATGTENTGELFFGEGSRLTVL.

A few counts support this clonotype. The rearrangement uses TRBV6-2 or TRBV6-3 and TRBJ2-3; 11 bases agree with TRBD1. The CDR3 consists of 15 residues. Trimming took 9 bases from V and 3 from J; bases not matched to a gene: 8. Germline CDR1 reads MNHEY; CDR2 reads SVGEGT. The DNA of the CDR3 is TGTGCCAGAAGGACAGGGGGCCTGGTAACAGATACGCAGTATTTT. It translates to CARRTGGLVTDTQYF.

V and J are TRBV7-3 and TRBJ2-3, with a possible D match to TRBD1 (5 bases). This CDR3 spans 16 amino acids. Per germline, CDR1 SGHTA and CDR2 FQGTGA. V lost 3 bases and J lost 3, with 16 bases in between. The CDR3 spells CASSLEQAQRTDTQYF. CDR3 nucleotides: TGTGCCAGCAGCTTGGAACAGGCCCAAAGGACAGATACGCAGTATTTT.

This clonotype was seen a few times. This chain connects TRBV4-3 to TRBJ2-1; TRBD1 aligns across 9 bases. CDR3 length: 15 residues. Unmatched junction bases numbered 3, after V lost 1 base and J lost 5 bases. Germline values: CDR1 LGHNA, CDR2 YSLEER. CDR3 nucleotides: TGCGCCAGCAGCCAAGGTTGGACAGGGGACAATGAGCAGTTCTTC. This gives the protein CASSQGWTGDNEQFF.

There are a few counts of this clonotype. The rearrangement links TRBV12-3 or TRBV12-4 to TRBJ2-5; no firm D call. This CDR3 spans 12 amino acids. Trimming took 5 bases from V and 5 from J, leaving 9 bases between them. The CDR3 here is CASSLAPETQYF. In nucleotides, the CDR3 is TGTGCCAGCAGTCTGGCCCCCGAGACCCAGTACTTC.

The table lists this clonotype with a few counts. V usage is TRBV18 and J usage is TRBJ2-2; no firm D call. This CDR3 comprises 15 residues. V lost 3 bases and J 1 base, leaving 9 bases between the germline ends. The germline V gene encodes CDR1 KGHSH and CDR2 LQKENI. The CDR3 nucleotides read TGTGCCAGCTCACCCTTCTCACAGAACACCGGGGAGCTGTTTTTT. Translated, it gives CASSPFSQNTGELFF.

V usage is TRBV6-1 and J usage is TRBJ1-6; possibly TRBD1 for D (5 bases). This CDR3 has 13 residues. Germline lookup yields CDR1 MNHNS and CDR2 SASEGT. Between the trimmed V and J ends, which lost 8 bases and 4 bases, there was a span of 9 bases. CDR3 in amino acids: CASYRTYNSPLHF. In nucleotides, the CDR3 is TGTGCCAGCTATAGGACATATAATTCACCCCTCCACTTT.

V gene TRBV28 combines with J gene TRBJ1-5; D is unclear. The CDR3 runs to 15 residues. Germline V gene data show CDR1 as MDHEN and CDR2 as SYDVKM. The V and J ends lost 2 bases and 5 bases respectively, with 13 bases between them. CDR3 residues: CASSLGGRRDQPQHF. In nucleotides, the CDR3 is TGTGCCAGCAGTTTAGGAGGCAGGAGAGATCAGCCCCAGCATTTT. Combining the CDR3 with reference TRBV28 and TRBJ1-5 gives the whole variable domain DVKVTQSSRYLVKRTGEKVFLECVQDMDHENMFWYRQDPGLGLRLIYFSYDVKMKEKGDIPEGYSVSREKKERFSLILESASTNQTSMYLCASSLGGRRDQPQHFGDGTRLSIL.

The CDR3 reads CASSSPGRGRNQPQHF. CDR3 nucleotide sequence: TGTGCCAGCAGTTCTCCCGGCCGGGGCCGTAATCAGCCCCAGCATTTT. The chain joins TRBV6-2 or TRBV6-3 to TRBJ1-5; the D gene is possibly TRBD1 (5 bases). CDR1 is MNHEY, CDR2 SVGEGT, per germline. The CDR3 totals 16 residues. The ends were cut back, 4 bases at V and 4 bases at J, with 17 bases in the middle.

The gene calls are TRBV4-1 and TRBJ1-6, with no clear D. V lost 0 bases and J 0 bases, leaving 12 bases between the germline ends. The V gene's germline CDR1 is MGHRA and CDR2 YSYEKL. The CDR3 is made up of 18 amino acids. The CDR3 DNA is TGCGCCAGCAGCCAAGATTTCGGGGATAGCTCCTATAATTCACCCCTCCACTTT. Protein sequence: CASSQDFGDSSYNSPLHF.

This clonotype showed up just a few times. The rearrangement joins TRBV5-1 to TRBJ2-7, with D possibly being TRBD1 or TRBD2 (5 bases each). The CDR3 covers 14 residues. V was shortened by 2 bases and J by 6 bases, with 15 bases between the two germline ends. Germline V CDR1 and CDR2: SGHRS, YFSETQ. CDR3 DNA sequence: TGCGCCAGCAGCTTCCCCGGGACCCATGGCGAGCAGTACTTC. It is translated as CASSFPGTHGEQYF. The whole variable domain, filled in from reference TRBV5-1 and TRBJ2-7, reads KAGVTQTPRYLIKTRGQQVTLSCSPISGHRSVSWYQQTPGQGLQFLFEYFSETQRNKGNFPGRFSGRQFSNSRSEMNVSTLELGDSALYLCASSFPGTHGEQYFGPGTRLTVT.

This clonotype occurred a few times. This sequence joins TRBV4-3 and TRBJ1-1; 12 bases align to TRBD1. J lost 7 bases, V lost 1 base, and 10 bases had no gene match. This CDR3 is 17 amino acids long. The germline CDR1 and CDR2 sequences are LGHNA and YSLEER. The CDR3 DNA is TGCGCCAGCAGCCAAGGGTGGGGGACAGGGGGCTTTGTTGAAGCTTTCTTT. It is translated as CASSQGWGTGGFVEAFF.

This clonotype was counted ten times or more. V usage is TRBV9 and J usage is TRBJ2-7; TRBD1 is a possible D gene (7 bases). From germline, CDR1 is SGDLS and CDR2 YYNGEE. V dropped 4 bases and J dropped 2 bases, with 16 bases sitting between them. The CDR3 contains 15 residues. The CDR3 is CASSPGDSRTYEQYV. In nucleotides, the CDR3 is TGTGCCAGCAGCCCGGGGGACAGCCGGACCTACGAGCAGTACGTC.

This clonotype was detected ten times or more. The J gene is TRBJ2-5, the V gene TRBV21-1; the table names TRBD2, a call not compared with the DNA. TRBV21-1 is a listed pseudogene. The CDR3 runs 18 residues. CDR3 nucleotide sequence: TGTGCCAGCAGCAAAGTTGGGCTAGCGGACCTGTACCAAGAGACCCAGTACTTC. It translates to CASSKVGLADLYQETQYF.

This clonotype was seen only a few times. The chain's CDR3 is CSAGDLYEQYV. CDR3 in DNA: TGCAGTGCTGGGGACCTGTACGAGCAGTACGTC. V usage is TRBV20-1 and J usage is TRBJ2-7; D is possibly TRBD1 or TRBD2 (5 bases each). Germline V gene data show CDR1 as DFQATT and CDR2 as SNEGSKA (reference sequence). This CDR3 comprises 11 residues. V was trimmed by 5 bases and J by 4 bases, leaving 9 bases between them.

The gene calls are TRBV29-1 and TRBJ1-3; D remains unclear. V lost 4 bases to trimming and J lost 2 bases, with 6 bases between them. CDR3 length: 12 amino acids. Germline loops: CDR1 SQVTM, CDR2 ANQGSEA. CDR3 sequence reads: CSVGSAGNTIYF. CDR3 coding DNA: TGCAGCGTTGGTAGCGCTGGAAACACCATATATTTT. Full variable domain (outside the CDR3, taken from reference TRBV29-1 and TRBJ1-3): SAVISQKPSRDICQRGTSLTIQCQVDSQVTMMFWYRQQPGQSLTLIATANQGSEATYESGFVIDKFPISRPNLTFSTLTVSNMSPEDSSIYLCSVGSAGNTIYFGEGSWLTVV.

The V gene is TRBV7-8, the J gene TRBJ2-2, with D unclear. V was clipped by 2 bases and J by 7 bases, with 20 bases between them. The CDR3 sequence is 17 residues long. Germline V gives CDR1 SGHVS, CDR2 FQNEAQ. CDR3 sequence reads: CASSLYPGQWQVGELFF. CDR3 in DNA: TGTGCCAGCAGCTTATACCCTGGCCAATGGCAGGTCGGGGAGCTGTTTTTT.

The table lists this clonotype with a few counts. The rearrangement links TRBV5-4 to TRBJ2-1; D tentatively reads TRBD1 or TRBD2 (5 bases each). The length of the CDR3 is 14 residues. V shed 2 bases and J shed 8 bases, with 14 bases lying between them. CDR1 and CDR2 from the germline V gene are SGHNT and YYREEE (reference sequence). CDR3 DNA: TGTGCCAGCAGCTTTCAGGGAGTCAATTATGAGCAGTTCTTC. Its translation: CASSFQGVNYEQFF.

This clonotype was recorded a few times. The V gene is TRBV12-3 or TRBV12-4, the J gene TRBJ2-5; D is possibly TRBD1 or TRBD2 (5 bases each). CDR3 length equals 15 residues. Trimming left V 6 bases short and J 5 bases short, with 19 bases between. The CDR3, as DNA: TGTGCCAGCAGCCTGAGGGACGGAAAATGGGAGACCCAGTACTTC. Its protein is CASSLRDGKWETQYF.

The chain joins TRBV20-1 to TRBJ1-2; 7 bases map to TRBD1. Germline CDR1 DFQATT, CDR2 SNEGSKA (reference sequence). Trimming took 2 bases from V and 3 from J; bases not matched to a gene: 21. This CDR3 is 19 amino acids long. CDR3 nucleotide sequence: TGCAGTGCTAGAAATTATCCGGGACAGTCTTTGTTAACCCACTATGGCTACACCTTC. As protein: CSARNYPGQSLLTHYGYTF.

The chain combines TRBV9 with TRBJ2-2; TRBD2 matches 14 bases. The V gene end was trimmed by 2 bases and the J gene end by 5 bases; junction bases not matched to a gene: 5. The CDR3 has 17 amino acids. Germline V gene data show CDR1 as SGDLS and CDR2 as YYNGEE. This CDR3 reads CASSVTSGGAETGELFF. The CDR3 nucleotides are TGTGCCAGCAGCGTGACTAGCGGGGGGGCGGAGACCGGGGAGCTGTTTTTT.

CDR3 amino acids: CASSLGPQDGQYV. The CDR3 nucleotides read TGTGCCAGCAGCCTCGGGCCCCAGGACGGACAGTACGTC. The chain has TRBV4-2 and TRBJ2-7; unclear D gene. Germline V CDR1 and CDR2: LGHNA, YNFKEQ. The CDR3 contains 13 residues. V was clipped by 4 bases and J by 10 bases, with 17 bases between them.

J is TRBJ2-1 and V is TRBV19; a weak D match, TRBD1 (5 bases). This CDR3 is built from 15 residues. Between the trimmed V and J ends, which lost 2 bases and 3 bases, there was a span of 11 bases. CDR1 and CDR2 (germline): LNHDA, SQIVND (reference sequence). The CDR3 DNA reads TGTGCCAGTAGTATAACGGTGGGGCTCTACAATGAGCAGTTCTTC. The encoded protein is CASSITVGLYNEQFF.

This clonotype was observed a few times. The chain combines TRBV12-3 or TRBV12-4 with TRBJ2-3; D is tentatively TRBD1 or TRBD2 (5 bases each). V was trimmed by 5 bases and J by 2 bases, leaving 17 bases between them. The CDR3 totals 16 residues. Here the CDR3 reads CASSLGDGAFTDTQYF. In DNA form, the CDR3 reads TGTGCCAGCAGTCTAGGAGACGGGGCCTTCACAGATACGCAGTATTTT.